The source of this T cell receptor beta chain is a study of radiotherapy plus CTLA-4 blockade in lung cancer. Study-level background: Objective response was observed in roughly 20% of patients, and disease control in roughly 30%.

A note on this clone: Its specificity is unknown.

Clones were read by immunoSEQ multiplex PCR, and TCRdb kept only the in-frame ones, dropping some. In the table there are roughly 58,000 clones, 70% to 85% of which are singletons. Study results and caveats: Following radiotherapy plus ipilimumab, tumor-derived TCR clones expanded in the blood.

The sequence was collected from a human donor with non-small cell lung cancer whose response to radiotherapy plus ipilimumab could not be evaluated. The input for sequencing was peripheral blood, taken from a patient treated with radiotherapy plus ipilimumab.

Here the CDR3 reads CASSLVPTSGGQETQYF. CDR3 coding DNA: TGCGCCAGCAGCTTGGTCCCAACTAGCGGGGGCCAAGAGACCCAGTACTTC. This sequence joins TRBV5-1 and TRBJ2-5; TRBD2 aligns across 11 bases. CDR1 and CDR2 (germline): SGHRS, YFSETQ. The length of the CDR3 is 17 residues. With 0 bases clipped from V and 1 base from J, the junction kept 5 bases outside the gene matches. The whole variable domain, remainder taken from reference TRBV5-1 and TRBJ2-5, is KAGVTQTPRYLIKTRGQQVTLSCSPISGHRSVSWYQQTPGQGLQFLFEYFSETQRNKGNFPGRFSGRQFSNSRSEMNVSTLELGDSALYLCASSLVPTSGGQETQYFGPGTRLLVL.